This TCR beta chain comes out of a study of technical replicates of blood from several donors. The table came from immunoSEQ multiplex PCR; TCRdb's copy has only in-frame clones and leaves some out. The profile covers some 96,000 clones, with around 95% appearing a single time and approximately 0.22% taken by the ten largest. This CDR3 region has 17 residues. J was trimmed by 0 bases and V by 5 bases; bases with no gene match: 9. Germline CDR1 is LGHNT and CDR2 is FRNRAP. The sequenced material came from T cells isolated from PBMCs. This receptor was taken from a human donor in good health. This sequence joins TRBV12-5 and TRBJ1-4; the match to TRBD1 covers 7 bases. Here the CDR3 reads CASGRGQDFATNEKLFF. As DNA, the CDR3 is TGTGCTAGTGGTCGCGGACAGGACTTTGCAACTAATGAAAAACTGTTTTTT.